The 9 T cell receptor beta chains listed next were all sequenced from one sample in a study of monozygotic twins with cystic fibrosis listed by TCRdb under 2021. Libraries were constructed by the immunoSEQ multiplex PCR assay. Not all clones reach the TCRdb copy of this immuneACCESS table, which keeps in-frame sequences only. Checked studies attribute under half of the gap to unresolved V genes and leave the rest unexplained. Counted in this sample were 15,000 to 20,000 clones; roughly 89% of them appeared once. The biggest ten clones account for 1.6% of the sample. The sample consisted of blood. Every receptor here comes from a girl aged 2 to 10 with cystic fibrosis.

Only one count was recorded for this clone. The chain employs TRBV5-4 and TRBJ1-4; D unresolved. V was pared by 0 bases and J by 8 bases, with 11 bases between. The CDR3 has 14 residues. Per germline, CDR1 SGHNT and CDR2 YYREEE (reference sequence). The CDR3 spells CASSLAGAEEKLFF. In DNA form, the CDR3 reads TGTGCCAGCAGCTTGGCCGGTGCGGAGGAAAAACTGTTTTTT.

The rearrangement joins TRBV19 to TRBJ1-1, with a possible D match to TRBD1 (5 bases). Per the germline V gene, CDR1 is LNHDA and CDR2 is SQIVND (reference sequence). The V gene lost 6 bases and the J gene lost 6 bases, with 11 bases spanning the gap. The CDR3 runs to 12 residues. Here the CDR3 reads CASRSGGAEAFF. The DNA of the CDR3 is TGTGCCAGTAGGTCGGGGGGGGCTGAAGCTTTCTTT.

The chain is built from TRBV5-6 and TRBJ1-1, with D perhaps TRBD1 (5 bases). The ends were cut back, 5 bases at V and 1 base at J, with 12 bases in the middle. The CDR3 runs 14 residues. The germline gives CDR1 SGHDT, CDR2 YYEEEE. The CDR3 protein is CASSTPGPNTEAFF. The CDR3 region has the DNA TGTGCCAGCAGTACACCGGGACCGAACACTGAAGCTTTCTTT.

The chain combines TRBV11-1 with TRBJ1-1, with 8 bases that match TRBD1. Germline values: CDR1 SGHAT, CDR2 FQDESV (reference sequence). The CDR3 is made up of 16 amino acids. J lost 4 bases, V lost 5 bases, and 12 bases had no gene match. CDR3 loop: CASSEIDRGTVTEAFF. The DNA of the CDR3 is TGTGCCAGCAGCGAAATCGACAGGGGTACTGTCACTGAAGCTTTCTTT.

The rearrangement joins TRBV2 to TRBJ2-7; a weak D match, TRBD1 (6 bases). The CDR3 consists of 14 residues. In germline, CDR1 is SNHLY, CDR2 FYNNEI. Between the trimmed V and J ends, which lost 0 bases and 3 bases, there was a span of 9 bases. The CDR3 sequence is CASSEASRGYEQYF. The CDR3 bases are TGTGCCAGCAGTGAAGCCTCCAGGGGCTACGAGCAGTACTTC.

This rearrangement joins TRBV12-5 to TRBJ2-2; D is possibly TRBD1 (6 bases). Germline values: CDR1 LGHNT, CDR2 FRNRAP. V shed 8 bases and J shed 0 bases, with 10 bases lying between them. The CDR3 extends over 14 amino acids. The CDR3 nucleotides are TGTGCTAGTACGGGACACCCGAACACCGGGGAGCTGTTTTTT. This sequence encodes CASTGHPNTGELFF.

DNA of the CDR3: TGCGCCAGCAGCCAAGGTTTATTAAGACAGGGGAAAACATACGAGCAGTACTTC. As protein: CASSQGLLRQGKTYEQYF. V usage is TRBV4-1 and J usage is TRBJ2-7; 8 nucleotides match TRBD1. This CDR3 has 18 amino acids. Looked up from germline, CDR1 is MGHRA and CDR2 is YSYEKL. V gave up 1 base and J gave up 4 bases; unmatched junction bases: 15.

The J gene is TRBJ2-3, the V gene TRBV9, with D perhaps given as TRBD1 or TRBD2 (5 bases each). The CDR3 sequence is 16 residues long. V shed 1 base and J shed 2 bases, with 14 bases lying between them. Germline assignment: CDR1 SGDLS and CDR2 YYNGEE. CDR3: CASSVWGTANTDTQYF. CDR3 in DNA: TGTGCCAGCAGCGTATGGGGGACGGCCAACACAGATACGCAGTATTTT. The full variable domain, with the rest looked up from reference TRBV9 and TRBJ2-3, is DSGVTQTPKHLITATGQRVTLRCSPRSGDLSVYWYQQSLDQGLQFLIQYYNGEERAKGNILERFSAQQFPDLHSELNLSSLELGDSALYFCASSVWGTANTDTQYFGPGTRLTVL.

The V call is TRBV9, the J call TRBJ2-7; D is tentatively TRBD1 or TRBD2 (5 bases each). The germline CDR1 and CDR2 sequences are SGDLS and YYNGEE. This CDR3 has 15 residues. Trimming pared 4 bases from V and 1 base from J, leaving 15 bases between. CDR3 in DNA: TGTGCCAGCAGCCCGGGGCGGGCAGTGTCCTACGAGCAGTACTTC. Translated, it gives CASSPGRAVSYEQYF.